One sample yielded the 21 T cell receptor beta chains listed below, sequenced in a study of T-cell memory formation after mild COVID-19. TCRdb called the 5' RACE reads again in MiXCR, with one record for every CDR3 protein. The data contain roughly 320,000 distinct CDR3 sequences, 25% to 30% of them singletons. Sequenced input: PBMCs or a T cell subset sorted from them (not recorded which). All receptors derive from an adult woman who had mild COVID-19 (a few samples of this study predate the infection). Cell type and time point are not known.

The CDR3 region has the DNA TGTGCCAGCAGCCTACCTAGTTCTAGCTCCTACAATGAGCAGTTCTTC. Translation: CASSLPSSSSYNEQFF. The chain combines TRBV12-3 or TRBV12-4 with TRBJ2-1; D gene uncertain. The CDR3 consists of 16 residues. Trimming stripped 6 bases from V and 0 bases from J, with 15 bases between.

The chain carries TRBV24-1 and TRBJ1-2; tentative D call: TRBD1 (5 bases). There are 16 residues in the CDR3. Germline CDR1 is KGHDR and CDR2 is SFDVKD. Between the trimmed V and J ends, which lost 3 bases and 0 bases, there was a span of 13 bases. CDR3 region: CATSDPTPGPNYGYTF. The CDR3 region has the DNA TGTGCCACCAGTGATCCAACTCCGGGACCTAACTATGGCTACACCTTC.

The chain links TRBV6-2 or TRBV6-3 to TRBJ2-2; no reliable D call. V was shortened by 7 bases and J by 4 bases, with 13 bases between the two germline ends. The CDR3 is 14 amino acids. The V gene's germline CDR1 is MNHEY and CDR2 SVGEGT. The CDR3 nucleotides read TGTGCCAGCATGGCCCGGATCGGCACCGGGGAGCTGTTTTTT. This gives the protein CASMARIGTGELFF.

J is TRBJ2-5 and V is TRBV10-3, with a possible D match to TRBD2 (5 bases). This CDR3 comprises 15 residues. V lost 2 bases, J lost 5 bases, and 15 bases lay in between. Germline V CDR1 and CDR2: ENHRY, SYGVKD. The DNA for the CDR3 is TGTGCCATCAGTGAGGGAGAGGCGGGCTGGGAGACCCAGTACTTC. Protein sequence: CAISEGEAGWETQYF.

The table lists this clonotype with a few counts. The J gene is TRBJ2-3, the V gene TRBV6-5; D is unclear. Germline V gene sequence: CDR1 MNHEY, CDR2 SVGAGI. V lost 7 bases and J 2 bases, leaving 7 bases between the germline ends. The CDR3 runs 12 residues. The CDR3 nucleotides are TGTGCCAGCAAGGGATCCACAGATACGCAGTATTTT. This gives the protein CASKGSTDTQYF.

This clonotype occurred a few times. The chain links TRBV7-2 to TRBJ2-1, with 10 bases that match TRBD2. Trimming cost V 3 bases and J 6 bases; bases outside gene matches: 5. The CDR3 has 15 residues. Germline lookup yields CDR1 SGHTA and CDR2 FQGNSA. CDR3 nucleotide sequence: TGTGCCAGCAGCTTTCAGGGGACTAGCGCCAATGAGCAGTTCTTC. Residues: CASSFQGTSANEQFF.

This chain joins TRBV5-6 and TRBJ2-6; unclear D gene. V dropped 4 bases and J dropped 1 base, with 12 bases sitting between them. The CDR3 consists of 16 residues. Germline assignment: CDR1 SGHDT and CDR2 YYEEEE. The CDR3 region is CASSLRSRSGANVLTF. The CDR3 nucleotides read TGTGCCAGCAGCCTTCGGAGCCGGTCTGGGGCCAACGTCCTGACTTTC.

The rearrangement uses TRBV6-5 and TRBJ1-5; 8 nucleotides agree with TRBD1. The V gene's germline CDR1 is MNHEY and CDR2 SVGAGI. With 7 bases clipped from V and 0 bases from J, the junction kept 5 bases outside the gene matches. The CDR3 length is 15 residues. The CDR3 region is CASKPTGGSNQPQHF. The CDR3 DNA reads as TGTGCCAGCAAACCTACAGGGGGTAGCAATCAGCCCCAGCATTTT.

Many counts were recorded for this clonotype. J is TRBJ2-5 and V is TRBV4-1; the D gene could be TRBD1 or TRBD2 (5 bases each). The germline V and J ends were trimmed by 4 bases and 0 bases, with 9 bases remaining between them. The CDR3 covers 14 residues. Germline assignment: CDR1 MGHRA and CDR2 YSYEKL. As DNA, the CDR3 is TGCGCCAGCAGCCCGCCGGGACACCAAGAGACCCAGTACTTC. Translated, it gives CASSPPGHQETQYF.

This clonotype came up a few times. The chain recombines TRBV12-3 or TRBV12-4 with TRBJ2-1; TRBD1 might be the D (5 bases). The V gene lost 3 bases and the J gene lost 2 bases, with 17 bases spanning the gap. CDR3 size: 17 residues. CDR3 residues: CASSFTGSPDPYNEQFF. The CDR3, as DNA: TGTGCCAGCAGTTTTACAGGAAGCCCTGATCCCTACAATGAGCAGTTCTTC.

The V and J genes are TRBV20-1 and TRBJ2-1; D is ambiguous. The V and J ends lost 6 bases and 6 bases respectively, with 12 bases between them. The CDR3 is 12 residues long. Germline V gene data show CDR1 as DFQATT and CDR2 as SNEGSKA (reference sequence). The chain's CDR3 is CSARPWGNEQFF. CDR3 sequence (DNA): TGCAGTGCCAGACCCTGGGGCAATGAGCAGTTCTTC.

This clonotype has just a few counts. This chain connects TRBV7-8 to TRBJ2-1, with TRBD2 matching over 7 bases. Germline V gene data show CDR1 as SGHVS and CDR2 as FQNEAQ. V trimming: 5 bases; J trimming: 6 bases; junction bases outside the gene matches: 13. CDR3 length equals 16 residues. Written as DNA, the CDR3 is TGTGCCAGCAGCCTCTGGGGTAGGGACTATCGCAATGAGCAGTTCTTC. Its protein product is CASSLWGRDYRNEQFF. The full variable domain, with the rest looked up from reference TRBV7-8 and TRBJ2-1, is GAGVSQSPRYKVAKRGQDVALRCDPISGHVSLFWYQQALGQGPEFLTYFQNEAQLDKSGLPSDRFFAERPEGSVSTLKIQRTQQEDSAVYLCASSLWGRDYRNEQFFGPGTRLTVL.

The chain is built from TRBV20-1 and TRBJ1-2; the D is unclear. V shed 1 base and J shed 0 bases, with 9 bases lying between them. CDR1 DFQATT and CDR2 SNEGSKA come from the germline V gene (reference sequence). The CDR3 is 14 residues long. The CDR3 sequence is CSARVPGSNYGYTF. The CDR3 DNA reads TGCAGTGCTAGAGTGCCAGGTTCTAACTATGGCTACACCTTC.

The chain couples TRBV25-1 to TRBJ2-1; 7 bases are shared with TRBD2. The CDR3 spans 15 residues. V trimming: 9 bases; J trimming: 7 bases; junction bases outside the gene matches: 15. Per germline, CDR1 MGHDK and CDR2 SYGVNS. In DNA, the CDR3 is TGTGCCAGTGAGGCTAGCGGCACTCTAGGTAATGAGCAGTTCTTC. Its translation: CASEASGTLGNEQFF.

V is TRBV20-1 and J is TRBJ2-4; D may match TRBD1 or TRBD2 (8 bases each). V gave up 4 bases and J gave up 6 bases, with 22 bases separating them. This CDR3 is 16 amino acids long. Germline V CDR1 and CDR2: DFQATT, SNEGSKA (reference sequence). CDR3 protein: CSANQGAGGAGNIQYF. The DNA of the CDR3 is TGCAGTGCTAACCAGGGGGCGGGAGGTGCGGGAAACATTCAGTACTTC.

The chain has TRBV3-1 and TRBJ2-7; 11 bases align to TRBD2. CDR1 is LGHDT and CDR2 is YNNKEL in the germline V gene (reference sequence). This CDR3 spans 15 amino acids. Trimming cost V 4 bases and J 4 bases; bases outside gene matches: 6. The CDR3 region is CASSRGTSGPYEQYF. For the CDR3, the DNA is TGTGCCAGCAGCCGAGGGACTAGCGGCCCATACGAGCAGTACTTC.

This clonotype was seen a few times. V gene TRBV5-6 combines with J gene TRBJ2-3; 13 bases map to TRBD2. V shed 4 bases, J shed 4 bases, and the junction held 6 bases outside the gene matches. The V gene's germline CDR1 is SGHDT and CDR2 YYEEEE. The CDR3 length is 16 residues. The CDR3 is CASSIGLAGVPDTQYF. The CDR3, as DNA: TGTGCCAGCAGCATAGGACTAGCGGGGGTACCAGATACGCAGTATTTT.

The chain has TRBV5-5 and TRBJ2-2; D possibly corresponds to TRBD2 (6 bases). There are 15 residues in the CDR3. Per the germline V gene, CDR1 is SGHKS and CDR2 is YYEKEE (reference sequence). With 0 bases removed from V and 8 bases from J, the gap between germline ends came to 14 bases. CDR3 coding DNA: TGTGCCAGCAGCTTGGCCTGGGGAGGAGTGGGGGAGCTGTTTTTT. This codes for CASSLAWGGVGELFF.

This chain links TRBV4-1 with TRBJ1-2; D is unresolved. Germline assignment: CDR1 MGHRA and CDR2 YSYEKL. The CDR3 has 14 amino acids. V was shortened by 3 bases and J by 6 bases, with 14 bases between the two germline ends. In nucleotides, the CDR3 is TGCGCCAGCAGCCACAAACGGACGGACCATGGCTACACCTTC. Amino acids: CASSHKRTDHGYTF.

The chain employs TRBV12-3 or TRBV12-4 and TRBJ2-3; the match to TRBD2 covers 10 bases. V lost 6 bases to trimming and J lost 14 bases; unmatched junction nucleotides: 5. The CDR3 length is 11 residues. DNA of the CDR3: TGTGCCAGCAGCCCGGGACTAGCGACGTATTTT. Its protein product is CASSPGLATYF.

This chain joins TRBV6-5 and TRBJ2-1, with TRBD2 identical over 11 bases. CDR3 length: 15 residues. The trim removed 7 bases at V and 8 bases at J, leaving 10 bases unmatched. Germline V gives CDR1 MNHEY, CDR2 SVGAGI. CDR3 in amino acids: CASTPTGTSGYEQFF. The CDR3 nucleotides read TGTGCCAGCACCCCGACCGGGACTAGCGGCTATGAGCAGTTCTTC.